A selection of T cell receptor beta chains follows, all from one sample in a study of identical twins' blood T cells. TCRdb itself ran the 5' RACE reads through MiXCR, one entry per CDR3 protein. The sample holds roughly 340,000 distinct CDR3 sequences; about 28% are singletons and the top ten take 6.1%. Sequencing was performed on PBMCs. The receptors were sampled from a woman aged 18 to 50 in good health. CDR3s include the opening cysteine and the closing phenylalanine or tryptophan. A D gene is named only where the DNA matches it firmly. Clone sizes are given selectively: once, few, many, or a class where the clone is expanded.

TGTGCCAGCAGCTTGGGGATACAGGGGCTCACAGATACGCAGTATTTT	CASSLGIQGLTDTQYF	TRBD1	many	TRBV5-4	TRBJ2-3
TGCAGTGCCGCCCTCGGAACGTTCCCAGATACGCAGTATTTT	CSAALGTFPDTQYF	-	-	TRBV20-1	TRBJ2-3
TGTGCCAGCAGCTTGCGGGCGACGCGGGACACTGAAGCTTTCTTT	CASSLRATRDTEAFF	-	few	TRBV7-9	TRBJ1-1
TGTGCCAGCAGCTTATATATCGGGGGGACCACAGATACGCAGTATTTT	CASSLYIGGTTDTQYF	TRBD2	-	TRBV7-2	TRBJ2-3
TGCAGTGCTAGAGATAAGGGGAGGGAGGCCAAAAACATTCAGTACTTC	CSARDKGREAKNIQYF	TRBD2	-	TRBV20-1	TRBJ2-4
TGTGCCAGCTCACCACGGACGGTCTCCTACGAGCAGTACTTC	CASSPRTVSYEQYF	-	-	TRBV18	TRBJ2-7
TGTGCCAGCAGCAAAGGGACGGGCAATGAGCAGTTCTTC	CASSKGTGNEQFF	-	-	TRBV21-1	TRBJ2-1
TGTGCCAGCTCCGGGACTAGCGGGGGGGCATCGTACTTC	CASSGTSGGASYF	TRBD2	many	TRBV12-3/TRBV12-4	TRBJ2-7
TGTGCCAGCAGTGTCAGGGGAGACATTGAAGCTTTCTTT	CASSVRGDIEAFF	-	-	TRBV2	TRBJ1-1
TGTGCCAGCAGCCAAGGACAGTTGGGCGGTGGCTACACCTTC	CASSQGQLGGGYTF	-	-	TRBV3-1	TRBJ1-2
TGCAGTGCCAAAAGGGGAGCAACTAGGAACAATCAGCCCCAGCATTTT	CSAKRGATRNNQPQHF	-	few	TRBV20-1	TRBJ1-5
TGTGCCAGCTCACCGGGCAGGGAATACGAGCAGTACTTC	CASSPGREYEQYF	-	-	TRBV18	TRBJ2-7
TGTGCCAGCAGCTTAGTAGGGGGTTTCGCAGGTGAGCAGTTCTTC	CASSLVGGFAGEQFF	-	-	TRBV7-2	TRBJ2-1
TGTGCCAGCAGCGGGGGACTAGCGGGAGTTCGGAATGGGCAGTTCTTC	CASSGGLAGVRNGQFF	TRBD2	-	TRBV14	TRBJ2-1
TGTGCCAGCAGCTACTACAGGGAAACCTCTGGCTACACCTTC	CASSYYRETSGYTF	-	few	TRBV11-2	TRBJ1-2
TGTGCCTGGAGTGTACTGCGGGCTAACACTGAAGCTTTCTTT	CAWSVLRANTEAFF	-	-	TRBV30	TRBJ1-1
TGCGCCAGCAGCCAAGATACTAGTGATCTGGGTGAGCAGTTCTTC	CASSQDTSDLGEQFF	-	many	TRBV4-3	TRBJ2-1
TGCAGTGCTAGAGATGTGGCAGGTGAAGCTTTCTTT	CSARDVAGEAFF	-	-	TRBV20-1	TRBJ1-1
TGCGCCAGCAGCGACGACTATCCCGGGGAGCTGTTTTTT	CASSDDYPGELFF	-	many	TRBV10-2	TRBJ2-2
TGTGCCATCAGGGAGGACAGGGATGATGGCTACACCTTC	CAIREDRDDGYTF	TRBD1	many	TRBV10-3	TRBJ1-2
TGTGCCAGCATAGGGGACTACAATGAGCAGTTCTTC	CASIGDYNEQFF	-	-	TRBV27	TRBJ2-1
TGTGCCAGCAGCTTAGTAGGGGAAGGCGAGCAGTACTTC	CASSLVGEGEQYF	-	-	TRBV7-2	TRBJ2-7
TGTGCCAGCACTCGACCTCAGGGGAGGAGTGAAGCTTTCTTT	CASTRPQGRSEAFF	-	few	TRBV12-3/TRBV12-4	TRBJ1-1
TGTGCCAGCAAACGATTGACAGGGGGCCACACCGGGGAGCTGTTTTTT	CASKRLTGGHTGELFF	TRBD1	-	TRBV6-2/TRBV6-3	TRBJ2-2
TGTGCCAGCAGCCCTGGACAGGGGGGATACACTGAAACTTTCTTT	CASSPGQGGYTETFF	TRBD1	-	TRBV5-4	TRBJ1-1
TGTGCCAGCACCTCATTGGACAGCTCCTACAATGAGCAGTTCTTC	CASTSLDSSYNEQFF	-	few	TRBV28	TRBJ2-1
TGTGCCAGCAGCTTGACTAGCGGAGGCACAGATACGCAGTATTTT	CASSLTSGGTDTQYF	TRBD2	many	TRBV7-9	TRBJ2-3
TGTGCCAGCAGTGAATCCACAGGGGGCTTAATTGAAGCTTTCTTT	CASSESTGGLIEAFF	TRBD1	many	TRBV25-1	TRBJ1-1
TGTGCCAGCAGCCTTCAGGGAGGGAAGCCCCAGCATTTT	CASSLQGGKPQHF	-	-	TRBV7-9	TRBJ1-5
TGTGCCAGCAGCCAATGGGAGGGGTCCCACAATGAGCAGTTCTTC	CASSQWEGSHNEQFF	TRBD2	few	TRBV3-1	TRBJ2-1
TGTGCCAGCAGCCTTCTAGCGGGAGCTGCCTACAATGAGCATTTCTTC	CASSLLAGAAYNEHFF	TRBD2	-	TRBV11-2	TRBJ2-1
TGTGCCACCTTCTATCGGGCCCAGTACTTC	CATFYRAQYF	-	-	TRBV2	TRBJ2-5
TGCAGTGCTAGCATGTTAGGCGAGCAGTACTTC	CSASMLGEQYF	-	-	TRBV20-1	TRBJ2-7
TGCAGTGTTAGAGATTCGCGGCTCTATAATTCACCCCTCCACTTT	CSVRDSRLYNSPLHF	-	-	TRBV20-1	TRBJ1-6
TGCGCCAGCAGCCAAGCAAGGACAGCTAACTATGGCTACACCTTC	CASSQARTANYGYTF	-	-	TRBV4-3	TRBJ1-2
TGTGCCAGCACCCTTACCGGGCTCGCTAAAGGCTACACCTTC	CASTLTGLAKGYTF	-	-	TRBV7-9	TRBJ1-2
TGCGCCAGCAGCCCCAGACTAGCGGCTGCGCAGTATTTT	CASSPRLAAAQYF	TRBD2	few	TRBV5-1	TRBJ2-3
TGCAGCGGGATTTACAGGGGGCAGTTTGGGAACTATGGCTACACCTTC	CSGIYRGQFGNYGYTF	TRBD1	-	TRBV29-1	TRBJ1-2
TGTGCCAGCAGCTTAGTTAGCGGAGCCTCCTATGAGCAGTTCTTC	CASSLVSGASYEQFF	-	-	TRBV11-1	TRBJ2-1
TGCAGTGCCTACCACACCGGCAGCTACACCTTC	CSAYHTGSYTF	-	-	TRBV20-1	TRBJ1-2
TGTGCCACCAGTGCCCCGGAAAGCAGGGGAGGACAGTACTTC	CATSAPESRGGQYF	-	-	TRBV24-1	TRBJ2-5
TGTGCCAGCAGACCCTCCGAAGCAGCCTATGGCTACACCTTC	CASRPSEAAYGYTF	-	few	TRBV11-1	TRBJ1-2
TGCGCCAGCAGCTTGGACTGGGGCAAAGCTTTCTTT	CASSLDWGKAFF	-	-	TRBV5-1	TRBJ1-1
TGTGCCAGCAGCCGCAGACAGAACACAGATACGCAGTATTTT	CASSRRQNTDTQYF	-	-	TRBV7-8	TRBJ2-3
TGTGCCAGCAGGGGGGGTGGAAACACCATATATTTT	CASRGGGNTIYF	-	many	TRBV2	TRBJ1-3
TGTGCCAGCAGTTACTCGACACAGGGCCCAATGAACACTGAAGCTTTCTTT	CASSYSTQGPMNTEAFF	-	-	TRBV6-5	TRBJ1-1
TGTGCCAGCACCCTCGGGACCAGCTCCTACAATGAGCAGTTCTTC	CASTLGTSSYNEQFF	-	few	TRBV27	TRBJ2-1
TGCAGCGTATACTACAGGGGAAAAGAGACCCAGTACTTC	CSVYYRGKETQYF	TRBD1	few	TRBV29-1	TRBJ2-5
TGTGCCAGCAGTTACGAACCGACTAGCGGGAGTTTCCATGAGCAGTTCTTC	CASSYEPTSGSFHEQFF	TRBD2	many	TRBV6-5	TRBJ2-1